Below, 14 T cell receptor beta chains from the same sample are listed, as sequenced in a study of cytomegalovirus exposure and HLA in healthy donors. Using immunoSEQ multiplex PCR, the repertoire was profiled, and TCRdb retains in-frame clones only, with some absent. This sample yields roughly 75,000 clones, of which about 93% are seen a single time; around 2.1% belongs to the top ten. The sequenced sample consisted of PBMCs. The origin of the receptors is a woman aged 18-30 years in good health and CMV-seronegative.

This rearrangement joins TRBV21-1 to TRBJ2-7; the table names TRBD1, a call not compared with the DNA. TRBV21-1 is annotated as a pseudogene. The CDR3 runs 16 residues. In DNA form, the CDR3 reads TGTGCCAGCAGGCTCTCGACAGCCCACAAGGCCTACGAGCAGTACTTC. As protein: CASRLSTAHKAYEQYF.

DNA of the CDR3: TGTGCCAGCAGCGTAGGTTGGACAAGCCTCTCTGGAAACACCATATATTTT. This translates into CASSVGWTSLSGNTIYF. This chain connects TRBV9 to TRBJ1-3; possibly TRBD1 for D (5 bases). Trimming took off 0 bases at V and 0 bases at J, with 13 bases between the two ends. Germline V CDR1 and CDR2: SGDLS, YYNGEE. The CDR3 is 17 amino acids.

The CDR3 DNA reads as TGTGCCACCCGAGAACAGGGGGCTCAAAATCAGCCCCAGCATTTT. This encodes CATREQGAQNQPQHF. The chain is built from TRBV19 and TRBJ1-5, with 9 bases fitting TRBD1. This CDR3 comprises 15 residues. Germline CDR1 and CDR2: LNHDA and SQIVND (reference sequence). The V and J ends lost 10 bases and 4 bases, in that order; junction bases with no gene match: 11. The complete variable domain, with remaining parts taken from reference TRBV19 and TRBJ1-5, reads DGGITQSPKYLFRKEGQNVTLSCEQNLNHDAMYWYRQDPGQGLRLIYYSQIVNDFQKGDIAEGYSVSREKKESFPLTVTSAQKNPTAFYLCATREQGAQNQPQHFGDGTRLSIL.

The chain uses TRBV11-3 and TRBJ2-3; D might be TRBD2 (6 bases). Trimming removed 5 bases at V and 2 bases at J, with 11 bases between. Germline V CDR1 and CDR2: SGHNT, YENEEA. This CDR3 spans 14 amino acids. The CDR3 here is CASSQRDFTDTQYF. The DNA for the CDR3 is TGTGCCAGCAGCCAGAGGGACTTCACAGATACGCAGTATTTT.

The sample holds many counts of this clone. The V and J genes are TRBV5-1 and TRBJ1-2; 7 bases fit TRBD1. CDR1 SGHRS and CDR2 YFSETQ come from the germline V gene. The CDR3 covers 16 residues. Trimming at V came to 3 bases and at J to 3 bases, leaving 11 bases not matched to a gene. For the CDR3, the DNA is TGCGCCAGCAGCTGGGGACAGACCCAGATGTACTATGGCTACACCTTC. This sequence encodes CASSWGQTQMYYGYTF.

V usage is TRBV6-1 and J usage is TRBJ1-2, with TRBD1 matching 11 bases. From germline, CDR1 is MNHNS and CDR2 SASEGT. The CDR3 runs to 13 residues. Trimming removed 11 bases from V and 2 bases from J; junction bases left unmatched: 4. CDR3 in amino acids: CAGGQGANYGYTF. The CDR3 DNA follows: TGTGCCGGTGGACAGGGGGCGAACTATGGCTACACCTTC.

The rearrangement links TRBV27 to TRBJ2-1; a possible D gene is TRBD1 (7 bases). Germline-derived CDR1 and CDR2 are MNHEY and SMNVEV (reference sequence). V lost 2 bases and J 4 bases, leaving 12 bases between the germline ends. The CDR3 has 15 amino acids. The CDR3 reads CASSLGAGGYNEQFF. The CDR3 DNA reads TGTGCCAGCAGTTTAGGAGCAGGGGGGTACAATGAGCAGTTCTTC.

This chain links TRBV2 with TRBJ1-1; D perhaps matches TRBD1 (5 bases). Germline lookup yields CDR1 SNHLY and CDR2 FYNNEI. Deletions cut 6 bases from V and 3 bases from J, with 8 bases between. This CDR3 region has 12 residues. CDR3 region: CASSRVDTEAFF. DNA for the CDR3: TGTGCCAGCAGCAGGGTAGACACTGAAGCTTTCTTT.

The V call is TRBV9, the J call TRBJ2-7, with a weak D call TRBD1 (6 bases). The V end was cut by 0 bases, the J end by 2 bases, with 12 bases between. The CDR3 is 15 amino acids. Germline-derived CDR1 and CDR2 are SGDLS and YYNGEE. CDR3 sequence reads: CASSVGQGTTYEQYF. In DNA form, the CDR3 reads TGTGCCAGCAGCGTAGGGCAGGGGACAACCTACGAGCAGTACTTC.

The chain has TRBV29-1 and TRBJ2-1, with D perhaps matching TRBD1 (5 bases). V lost 7 bases, J lost 3 bases, and 13 bases lay in between. The CDR3 contains 13 residues. Germline V gene lookup returns CDR1 SQVTM and CDR2 ANQGSEA. The CDR3 DNA is TGCAGCGCCTTACCGACAGTCTACAATGAGCAGTTCTTC. Translated: CSALPTVYNEQFF.

The chain recombines TRBV6-6 with TRBJ1-6; 7 nucleotides line up with TRBD1. Looked up from germline, CDR1 is MNHNY and CDR2 is SVGAGI (reference sequence). The CDR3 covers 16 residues. Germline trimming cut 7 bases from V and 7 bases from J; bases unmatched to any gene: 13. The CDR3 here is CASIQLTGASNSPLHF. For the CDR3, the DNA is TGTGCCAGCATCCAACTCACAGGGGCGTCCAATTCACCCCTCCACTTT.

The rearrangement joins TRBV30 to TRBJ2-7; 12 nucleotides agree with TRBD2. Germline CDR1 GTSNPN, CDR2 SVGIG (reference sequence). There are 15 residues in the CDR3. With 3 bases clipped from V and 4 bases from J, the junction kept 7 bases outside the gene matches. The CDR3 loop reads CAWSAWTSGEYEQYF. The CDR3 coding sequence is TGTGCCTGGAGCGCATGGACTAGCGGGGAGTACGAGCAGTACTTC.

CDR3 DNA: TGTGCCAGCAGTGCTCAAACAGGTATTCTCACTTACGAGCAGTACTTC. As protein: CASSAQTGILTYEQYF. The chain has TRBV28 and TRBJ2-7; a weak D match, TRBD1 (5 bases). This CDR3 region has 16 residues. V gave up 5 bases and J gave up 4 bases, with 21 bases separating them. Per the germline V gene, CDR1 is MDHEN and CDR2 is SYDVKM.

CDR3 sequence: CASSLGQGVETQYF. CDR3 coding DNA: TGTGCCAGCAGCTTGGGACAGGGGGTAGAGACCCAGTACTTC. This rearrangement joins TRBV5-5 to TRBJ2-5; 9 nucleotides agree with TRBD1. Trimming removed 0 bases from V and 4 bases from J; junction bases left unmatched: 1. CDR1 is SGHKS and CDR2 is YYEKEE in the germline V gene (reference sequence). There are 14 residues in the CDR3. The complete variable domain, with remaining parts taken from reference TRBV5-5 and TRBJ2-5, reads DAGVTQSPTHLIKTRGQQVTLRCSPISGHKSVSWYQQVLGQGPQFIFQYYEKEERGRGNFPDRFSARQFPNYSSELNVNALLLGDSALYLCASSLGQGVETQYFGPGTRLLVL.